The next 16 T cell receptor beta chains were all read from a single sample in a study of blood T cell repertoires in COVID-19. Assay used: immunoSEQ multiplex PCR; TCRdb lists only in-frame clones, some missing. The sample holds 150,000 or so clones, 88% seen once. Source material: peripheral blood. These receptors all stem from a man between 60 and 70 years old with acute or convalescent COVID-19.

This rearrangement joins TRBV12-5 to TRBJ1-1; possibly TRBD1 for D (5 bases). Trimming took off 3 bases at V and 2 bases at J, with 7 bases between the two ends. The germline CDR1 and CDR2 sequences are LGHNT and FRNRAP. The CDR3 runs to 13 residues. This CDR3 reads CASGLTGNTEAFF. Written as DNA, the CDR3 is TGTGCTAGTGGTTTAACAGGAAACACTGAAGCTTTCTTT.

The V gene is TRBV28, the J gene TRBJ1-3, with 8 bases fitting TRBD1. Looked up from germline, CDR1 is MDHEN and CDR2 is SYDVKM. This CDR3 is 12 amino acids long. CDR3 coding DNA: TGTGTCACACAGGGGGTCGGAAACACCATATATTTT. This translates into CVTQGVGNTIYF.

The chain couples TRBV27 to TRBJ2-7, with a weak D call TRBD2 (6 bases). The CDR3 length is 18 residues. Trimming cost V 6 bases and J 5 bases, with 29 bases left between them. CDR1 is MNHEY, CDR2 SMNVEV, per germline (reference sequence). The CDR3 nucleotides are TGTGCCAGCAGGCCGTATGGGTTAGCGGCCCAAAGGCCCAACGAGCAGTACTTC. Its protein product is CASRPYGLAAQRPNEQYF.

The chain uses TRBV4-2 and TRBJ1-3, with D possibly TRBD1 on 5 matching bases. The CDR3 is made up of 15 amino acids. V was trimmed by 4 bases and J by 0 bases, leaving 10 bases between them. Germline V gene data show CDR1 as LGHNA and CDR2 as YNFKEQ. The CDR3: CASSPGGGSGNTIYF. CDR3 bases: TGTGCCAGCAGCCCCGGGGGGGGCTCTGGAAACACCATATATTTT.

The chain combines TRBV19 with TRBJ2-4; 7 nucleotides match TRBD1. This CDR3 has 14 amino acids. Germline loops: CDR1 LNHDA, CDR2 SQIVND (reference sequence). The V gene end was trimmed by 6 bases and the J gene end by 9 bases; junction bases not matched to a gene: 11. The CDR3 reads CASRQGFETRIQYF. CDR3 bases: TGTGCCAGTAGACAGGGGTTTGAAACTCGCATTCAGTACTTC.

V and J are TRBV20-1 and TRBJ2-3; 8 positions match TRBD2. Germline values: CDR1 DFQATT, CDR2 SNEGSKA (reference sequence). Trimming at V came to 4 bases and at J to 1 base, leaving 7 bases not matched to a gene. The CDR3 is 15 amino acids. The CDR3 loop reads CSAIEGTRRTDTQYF. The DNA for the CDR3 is TGCAGTGCTATTGAGGGGACTAGACGCACAGATACGCAGTATTTT.

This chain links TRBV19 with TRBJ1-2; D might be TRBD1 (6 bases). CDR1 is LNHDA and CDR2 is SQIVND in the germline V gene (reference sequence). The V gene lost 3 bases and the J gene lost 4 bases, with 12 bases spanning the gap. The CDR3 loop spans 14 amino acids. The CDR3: CASSIRTVSYGYTF. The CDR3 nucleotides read TGTGCCAGTAGTATCCGGACAGTGTCCTATGGCTACACCTTC.

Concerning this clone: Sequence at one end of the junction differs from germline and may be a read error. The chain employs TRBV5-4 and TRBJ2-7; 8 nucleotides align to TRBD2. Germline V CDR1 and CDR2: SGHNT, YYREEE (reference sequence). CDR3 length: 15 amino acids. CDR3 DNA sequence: TGTGCCAGCAGCTTGGTTACTAGCGGAAGATCGGGGCCTCGCTTC. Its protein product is CASSLVTSGRSGPRF.

The CDR3 coding sequence is TGTGCCAGCAGCTCCCGGGACAGGGAGACTCAAGAGACCCAGTACTTC. Translation: CASSSRDRETQETQYF. The chain is built from TRBV7-9 and TRBJ2-5, with TRBD1 identical over 9 bases. This CDR3 is 16 amino acids long. Germline assignment: CDR1 SEHNR and CDR2 FQNEAQ (reference sequence). Trimming cost V 4 bases and J 2 bases; bases outside gene matches: 8.

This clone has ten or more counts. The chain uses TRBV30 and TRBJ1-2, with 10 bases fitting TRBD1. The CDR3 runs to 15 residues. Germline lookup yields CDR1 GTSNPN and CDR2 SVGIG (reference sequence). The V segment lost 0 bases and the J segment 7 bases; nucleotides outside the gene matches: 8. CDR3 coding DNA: TGTGCCTGGAGTGTCCCGGACAGGGGGACGGGTGGCTACACCTTC. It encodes CAWSVPDRGTGGYTF.

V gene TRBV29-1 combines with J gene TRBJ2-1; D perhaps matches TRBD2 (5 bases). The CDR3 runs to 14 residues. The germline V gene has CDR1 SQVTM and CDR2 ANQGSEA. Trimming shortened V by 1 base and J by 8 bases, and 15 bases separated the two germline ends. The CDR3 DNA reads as TGCAGCGTTGAAGTTCCGGGGATTACGGATGAGCAGTTCTTC. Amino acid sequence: CSVEVPGITDEQFF.

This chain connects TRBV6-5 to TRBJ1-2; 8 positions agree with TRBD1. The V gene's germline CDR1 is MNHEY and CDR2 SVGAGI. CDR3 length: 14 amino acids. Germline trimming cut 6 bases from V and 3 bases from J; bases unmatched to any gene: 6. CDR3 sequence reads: CASREDRVHYGYTF. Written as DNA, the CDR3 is TGTGCCAGCAGAGAGGACAGGGTTCACTATGGCTACACCTTC.

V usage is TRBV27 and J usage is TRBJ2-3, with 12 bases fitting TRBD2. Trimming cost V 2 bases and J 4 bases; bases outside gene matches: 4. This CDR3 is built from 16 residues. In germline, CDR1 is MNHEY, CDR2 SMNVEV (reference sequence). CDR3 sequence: CASSLSLAGGADTQYF. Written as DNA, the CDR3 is TGTGCCAGCAGTTTAAGCCTAGCGGGGGGGGCAGATACGCAGTATTTT.

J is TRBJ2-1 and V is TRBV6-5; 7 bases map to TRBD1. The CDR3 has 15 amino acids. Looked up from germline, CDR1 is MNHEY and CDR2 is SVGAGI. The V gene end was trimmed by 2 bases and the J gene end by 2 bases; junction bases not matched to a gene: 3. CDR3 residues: CASSYPGTAYNEQFF. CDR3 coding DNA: TGTGCCAGCAGTTACCCGGGGACAGCCTACAATGAGCAGTTCTTC.

The CDR3, as DNA: TGTGCCAGCAGTCCTCACTATGGAAACACCATATATTTT. This encodes CASSPHYGNTIYF. The J gene is TRBJ1-3, the V gene TRBV27; no reliable D call. CDR3 length: 13 residues. Trimming pared 5 bases from V and 3 bases from J, leaving 8 bases between. The germline V gene encodes CDR1 MNHEY and CDR2 SMNVEV (reference sequence).

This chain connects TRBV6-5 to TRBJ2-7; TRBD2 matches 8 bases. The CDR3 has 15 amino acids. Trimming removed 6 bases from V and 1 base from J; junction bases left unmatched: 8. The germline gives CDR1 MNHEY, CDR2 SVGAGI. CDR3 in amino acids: CASSPWGLVSYEQYF. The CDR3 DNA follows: TGTGCCAGCAGCCCCTGGGGACTAGTTTCCTACGAGCAGTACTTC.